The clone carrying this T cell receptor (beta chain) was counted at least ten times. The antigen is unknown. Using immunoSEQ multiplex PCR, the repertoire was profiled, and TCRdb retains in-frame clones only, with some absent. This sample comprises about 33,000 clones, none seen once only. This specimen belongs to a study of T cell clonality in common variable immunodeficiency. Regarding the study as a whole: Common variable immunodeficiency TCR beta sequences reportedly had fewer deletions and N-nucleotide insertions.

What was sequenced was peripheral blood mononuclear cells. This TCR came from a human donor with common variable immunodeficiency.

CDR3 DNA, as far as it was read: TGTGCCACACCTTGGCAGGGGGCGCGTAGCAATCAGCCC. This gives the protein CATPWQGARSNQP. In full, the CDR3 is CATPWQGARSNQPQHF. V and J are TRBV6-4 and TRBJ1-5, with 8 positions matching TRBD1. The sequence runs out 3 residues before the end of the CDR3; the remainder is reconstructed from the germline J gene. Unmatched junction bases numbered 11, after V lost 10 bases and J lost 0 bases. The CDR3 has 16 amino acids. Germline V gene data show CDR1 as MRHNA and CDR2 as SNTAGT.